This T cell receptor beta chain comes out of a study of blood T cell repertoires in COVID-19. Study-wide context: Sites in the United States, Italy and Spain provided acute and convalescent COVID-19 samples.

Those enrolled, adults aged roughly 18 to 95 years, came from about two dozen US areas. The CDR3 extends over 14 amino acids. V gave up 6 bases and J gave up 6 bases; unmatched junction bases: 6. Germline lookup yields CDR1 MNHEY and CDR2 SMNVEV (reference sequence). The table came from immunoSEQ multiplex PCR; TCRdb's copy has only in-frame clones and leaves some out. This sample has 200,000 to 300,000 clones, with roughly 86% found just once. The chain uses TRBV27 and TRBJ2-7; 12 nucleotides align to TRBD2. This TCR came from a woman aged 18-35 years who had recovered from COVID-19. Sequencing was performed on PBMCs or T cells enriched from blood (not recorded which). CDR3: CASRGLAGPFEQYF. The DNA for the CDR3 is TGTGCCAGCAGGGGACTAGCGGGCCCCTTCGAGCAGTACTTC.